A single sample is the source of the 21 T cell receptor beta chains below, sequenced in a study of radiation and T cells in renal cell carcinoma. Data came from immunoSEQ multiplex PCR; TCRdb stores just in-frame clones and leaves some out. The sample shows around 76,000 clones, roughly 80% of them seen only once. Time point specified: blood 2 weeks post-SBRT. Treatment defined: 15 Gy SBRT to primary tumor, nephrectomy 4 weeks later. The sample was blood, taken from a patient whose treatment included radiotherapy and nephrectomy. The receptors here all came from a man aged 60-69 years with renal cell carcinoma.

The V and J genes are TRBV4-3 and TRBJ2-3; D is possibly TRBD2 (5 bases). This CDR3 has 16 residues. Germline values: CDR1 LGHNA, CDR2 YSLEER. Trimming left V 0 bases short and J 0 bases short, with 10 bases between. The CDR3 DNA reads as TGCGCCAGCAGCCAAGACGGGGTCTCTAGCACAGATACGCAGTATTTT. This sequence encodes CASSQDGVSSTDTQYF.

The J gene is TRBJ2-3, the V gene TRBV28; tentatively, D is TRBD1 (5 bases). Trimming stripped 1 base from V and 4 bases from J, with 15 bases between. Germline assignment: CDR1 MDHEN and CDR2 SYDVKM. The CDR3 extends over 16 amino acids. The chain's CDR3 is CASSLFVGLFADTQYF. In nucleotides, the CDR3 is TGTGCCAGCAGTTTATTTGTGGGGCTGTTCGCAGATACGCAGTATTTT.

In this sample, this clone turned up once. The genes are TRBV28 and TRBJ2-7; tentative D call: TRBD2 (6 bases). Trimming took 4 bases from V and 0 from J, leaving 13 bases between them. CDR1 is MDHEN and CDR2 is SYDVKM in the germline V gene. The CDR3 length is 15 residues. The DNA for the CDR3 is TGTGCCAGCAGTTCCTTAGCGGTTAGCTCCTACGAGCAGTACTTC. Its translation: CASSSLAVSSYEQYF. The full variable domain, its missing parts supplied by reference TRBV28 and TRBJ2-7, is DVKVTQSSRYLVKRTGEKVFLECVQDMDHENMFWYRQDPGLGLRLIYFSYDVKMKEKGDIPEGYSVSREKKERFSLILESASTNQTSMYLCASSSLAVSSYEQYFGPGTRLTVT.

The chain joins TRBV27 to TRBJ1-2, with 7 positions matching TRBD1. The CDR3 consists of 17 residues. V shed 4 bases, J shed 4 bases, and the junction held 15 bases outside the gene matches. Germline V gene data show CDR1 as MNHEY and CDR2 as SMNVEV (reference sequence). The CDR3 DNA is TGTGCCAGCAGTTGTGGCCCCGGACAGGTTGGATGCTATGGCTACACCTTC. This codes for CASSCGPGQVGCYGYTF.

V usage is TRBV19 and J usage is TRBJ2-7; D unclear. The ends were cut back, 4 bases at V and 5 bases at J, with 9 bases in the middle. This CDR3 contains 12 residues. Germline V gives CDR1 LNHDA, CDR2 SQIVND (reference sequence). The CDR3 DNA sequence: TGTGCCAGTAGTAGCTTAAGCCACGAGCAGTACTTC. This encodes CASSSLSHEQYF. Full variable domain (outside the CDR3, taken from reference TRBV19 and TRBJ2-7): DGGITQSPKYLFRKEGQNVTLSCEQNLNHDAMYWYRQDPGQGLRLIYYSQIVNDFQKGDIAEGYSVSREKKESFPLTVTSAQKNPTAFYLCASSSLSHEQYFGPGTRLTVT.

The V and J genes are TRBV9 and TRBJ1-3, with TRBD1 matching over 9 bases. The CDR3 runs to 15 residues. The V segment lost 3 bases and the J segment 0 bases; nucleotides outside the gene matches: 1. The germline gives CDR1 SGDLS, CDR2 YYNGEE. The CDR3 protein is CASSATGGSGNTIYF. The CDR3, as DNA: TGTGCCAGCAGCGCGACAGGGGGCTCTGGAAACACCATATATTTT. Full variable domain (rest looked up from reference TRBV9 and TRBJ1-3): DSGVTQTPKHLITATGQRVTLRCSPRSGDLSVYWYQQSLDQGLQFLIQYYNGEERAKGNILERFSAQQFPDLHSELNLSSLELGDSALYFCASSATGGSGNTIYFGEGSWLTVV.

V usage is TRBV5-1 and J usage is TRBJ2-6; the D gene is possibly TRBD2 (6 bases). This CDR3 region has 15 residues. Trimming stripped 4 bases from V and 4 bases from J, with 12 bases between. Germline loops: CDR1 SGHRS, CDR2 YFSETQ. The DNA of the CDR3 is TGCGCCAGCAGCCCCCGGAGGGCCGGGGCCAACGTCCTGACTTTC. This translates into CASSPRRAGANVLTF.

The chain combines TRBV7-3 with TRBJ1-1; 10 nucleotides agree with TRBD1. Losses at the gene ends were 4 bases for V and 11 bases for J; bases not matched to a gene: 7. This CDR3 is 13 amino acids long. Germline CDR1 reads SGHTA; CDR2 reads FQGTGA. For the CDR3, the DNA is TGTGCCAGCAGCTGGTCGGGACAGGGGCCCGCTTTCTTT. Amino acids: CASSWSGQGPAFF. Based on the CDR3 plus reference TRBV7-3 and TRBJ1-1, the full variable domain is GAGVSQTPSNKVTEKGKYVELRCDPISGHTALYWYRQSLGQGPEFLIYFQGTGAADDSGLPNDRFFAVRPEGSVSTLKIQRTERGDSAVYLCASSWSGQGPAFFGQGTRLTVV.

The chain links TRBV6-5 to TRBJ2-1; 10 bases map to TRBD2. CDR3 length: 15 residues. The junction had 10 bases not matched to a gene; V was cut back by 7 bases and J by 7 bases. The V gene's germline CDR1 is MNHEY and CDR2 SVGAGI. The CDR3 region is CASTGPAGGGNEQFF. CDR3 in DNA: TGTGCCAGCACCGGACCAGCGGGAGGGGGGAATGAGCAGTTCTTC.

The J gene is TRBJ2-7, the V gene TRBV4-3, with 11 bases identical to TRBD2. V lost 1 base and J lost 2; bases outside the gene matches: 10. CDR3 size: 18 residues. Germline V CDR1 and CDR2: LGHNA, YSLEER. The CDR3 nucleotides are TGCGCCAGCAGCCAAGGATTAGGACTAGCGGGTCTCGCCTACGAGCAGTACTTC. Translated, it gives CASSQGLGLAGLAYEQYF.

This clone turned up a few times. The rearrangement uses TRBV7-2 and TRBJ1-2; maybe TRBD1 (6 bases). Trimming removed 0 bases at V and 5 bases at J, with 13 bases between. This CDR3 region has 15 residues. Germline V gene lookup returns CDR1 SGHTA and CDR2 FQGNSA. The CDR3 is CASSLAIQGPYGYTF. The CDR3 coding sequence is TGTGCCAGCAGCTTAGCCATACAGGGTCCTTATGGCTACACCTTC. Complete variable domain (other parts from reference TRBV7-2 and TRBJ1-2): GAGVSQSPSNKVTEKGKDVELRCDPISGHTALYWYRQSLGQGLEFLIYFQGNSAPDKSGLPSDRFSAERTGGSVSTLTIQRTQQEDSAVYLCASSLAIQGPYGYTFGSGTRLTVV.

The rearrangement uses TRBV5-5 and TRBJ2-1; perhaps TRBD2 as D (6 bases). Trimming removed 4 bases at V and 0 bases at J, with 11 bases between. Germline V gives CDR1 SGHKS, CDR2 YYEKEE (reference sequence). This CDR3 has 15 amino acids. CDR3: CASSNSGSSYNEQFF. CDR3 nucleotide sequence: TGTGCCAGCAGCAATAGCGGAAGCTCCTACAATGAGCAGTTCTTC.

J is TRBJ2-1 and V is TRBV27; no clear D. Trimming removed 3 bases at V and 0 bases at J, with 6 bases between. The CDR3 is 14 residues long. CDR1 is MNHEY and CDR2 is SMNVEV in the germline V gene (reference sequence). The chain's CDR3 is CASSFRSSYNEQFF. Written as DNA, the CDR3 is TGTGCCAGCAGTTTCCGCAGCTCCTACAATGAGCAGTTCTTC.

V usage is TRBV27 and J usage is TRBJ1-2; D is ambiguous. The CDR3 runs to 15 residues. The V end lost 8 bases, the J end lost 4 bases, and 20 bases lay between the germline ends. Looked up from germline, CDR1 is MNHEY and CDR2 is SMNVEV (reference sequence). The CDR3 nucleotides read TGTGCCAGCTCCCTAGCCCCCCAGTTACCCTATGGCTACACCTTC. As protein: CASSLAPQLPYGYTF.

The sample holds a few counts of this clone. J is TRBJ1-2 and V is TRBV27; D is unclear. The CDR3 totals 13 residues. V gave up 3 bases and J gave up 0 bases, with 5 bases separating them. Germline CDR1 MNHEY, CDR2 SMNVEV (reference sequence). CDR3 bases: TGTGCCAGCAGTTTCAGAGCTAACTATGGCTACACCTTC. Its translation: CASSFRANYGYTF.

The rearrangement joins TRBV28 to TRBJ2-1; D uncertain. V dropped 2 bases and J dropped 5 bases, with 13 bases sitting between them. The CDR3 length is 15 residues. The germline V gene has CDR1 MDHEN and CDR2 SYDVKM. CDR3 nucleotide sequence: TGTGCCAGCAGTTTACCGCCCCCCCGAAACAATGAGCAGTTCTTC. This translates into CASSLPPPRNNEQFF.

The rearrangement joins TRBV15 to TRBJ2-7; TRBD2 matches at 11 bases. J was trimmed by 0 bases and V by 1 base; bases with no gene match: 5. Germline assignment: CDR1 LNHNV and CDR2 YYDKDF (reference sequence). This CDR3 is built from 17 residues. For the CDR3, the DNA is TGTGCCACCAGCAGAGGCCCTAGCGGGAGGTACTCCTACGAGCAGTACTTC. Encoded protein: CATSRGPSGRYSYEQYF.

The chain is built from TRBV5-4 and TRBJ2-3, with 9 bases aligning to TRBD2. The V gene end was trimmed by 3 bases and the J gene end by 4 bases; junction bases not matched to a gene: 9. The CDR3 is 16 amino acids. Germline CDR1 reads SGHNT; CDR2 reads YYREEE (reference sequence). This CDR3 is CASSSVSGSGSDTQYF. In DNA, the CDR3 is TGTGCCAGCAGCTCGGTTAGCGGGAGTGGGTCAGATACGCAGTATTTT.

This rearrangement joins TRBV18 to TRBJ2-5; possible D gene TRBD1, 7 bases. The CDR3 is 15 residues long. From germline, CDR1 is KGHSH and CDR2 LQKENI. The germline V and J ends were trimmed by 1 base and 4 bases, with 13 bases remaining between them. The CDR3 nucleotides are TGTGCCAGCTCACCACAGACAGGGAGGCGAGAGACCCAGTACTTC. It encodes CASSPQTGRRETQYF. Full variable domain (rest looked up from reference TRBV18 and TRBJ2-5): NAGVMQNPRHLVRRRGQEARLRCSPMKGHSHVYWYRQLPEEGLKFMVYLQKENIIDESGMPKERFSAEFPKEGPSILRIQQVVRGDSAAYFCASSPQTGRRETQYFGPGTRLLVL.

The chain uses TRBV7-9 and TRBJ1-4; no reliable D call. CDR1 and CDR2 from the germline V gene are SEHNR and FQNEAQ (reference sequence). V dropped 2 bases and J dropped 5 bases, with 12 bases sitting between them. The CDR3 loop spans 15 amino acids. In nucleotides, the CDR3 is TGTGCCAGCAGCTTAAGTCGGGTAGTGAATGAAAAACTGTTTTTT. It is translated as CASSLSRVVNEKLFF.

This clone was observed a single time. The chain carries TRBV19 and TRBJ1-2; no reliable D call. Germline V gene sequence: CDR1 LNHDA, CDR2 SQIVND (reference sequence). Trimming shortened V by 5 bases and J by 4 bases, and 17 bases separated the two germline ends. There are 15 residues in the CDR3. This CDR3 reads CASSPPVDASYGYTF. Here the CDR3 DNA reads TGTGCCAGTAGTCCCCCCGTTGACGCTTCCTATGGCTACACCTTC.